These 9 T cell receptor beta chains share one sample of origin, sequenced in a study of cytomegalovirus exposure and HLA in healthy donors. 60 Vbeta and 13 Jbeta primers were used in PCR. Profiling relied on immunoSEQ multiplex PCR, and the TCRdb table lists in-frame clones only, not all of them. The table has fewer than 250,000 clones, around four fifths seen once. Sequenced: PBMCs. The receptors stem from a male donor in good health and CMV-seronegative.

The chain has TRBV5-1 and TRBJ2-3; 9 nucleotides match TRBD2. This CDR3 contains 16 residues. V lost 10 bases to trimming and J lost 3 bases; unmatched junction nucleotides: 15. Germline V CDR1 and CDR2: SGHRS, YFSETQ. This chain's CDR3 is CALSTSGSGRTDTQYF. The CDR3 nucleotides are TGCGCCCTCTCCACAAGCGGTAGCGGGAGAACAGATACGCAGTATTTT.

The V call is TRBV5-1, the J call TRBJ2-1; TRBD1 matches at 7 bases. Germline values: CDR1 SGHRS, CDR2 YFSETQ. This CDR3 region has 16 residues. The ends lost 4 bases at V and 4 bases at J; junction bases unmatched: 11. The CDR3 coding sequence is TGCGCCAGCAGCGTAAGCTCGGGACAGTTTTACAATGAGCAGTTCTTC. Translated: CASSVSSGQFYNEQFF.

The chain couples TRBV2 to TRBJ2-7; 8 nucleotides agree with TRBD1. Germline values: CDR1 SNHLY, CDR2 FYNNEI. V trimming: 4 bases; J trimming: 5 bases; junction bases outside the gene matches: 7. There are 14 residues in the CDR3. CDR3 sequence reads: CASSGRTGRDEQYF. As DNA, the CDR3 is TGTGCCAGCAGTGGGCGGACAGGGCGCGACGAGCAGTACTTC.

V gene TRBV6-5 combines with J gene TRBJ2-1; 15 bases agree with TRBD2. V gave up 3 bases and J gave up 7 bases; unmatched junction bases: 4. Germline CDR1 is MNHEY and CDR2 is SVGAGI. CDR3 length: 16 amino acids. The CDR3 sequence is CASSYGLAGGGNEQFF. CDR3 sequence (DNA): TGTGCCAGCAGTTATGGACTAGCGGGAGGGGGTAATGAGCAGTTCTTC.

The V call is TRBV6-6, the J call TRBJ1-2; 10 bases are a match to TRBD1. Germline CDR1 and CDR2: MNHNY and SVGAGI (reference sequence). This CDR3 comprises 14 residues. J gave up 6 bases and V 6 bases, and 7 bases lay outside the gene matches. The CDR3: CASRSGTGEHGYTF. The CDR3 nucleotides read TGTGCCAGCAGAAGCGGGACAGGGGAGCATGGCTACACCTTC.

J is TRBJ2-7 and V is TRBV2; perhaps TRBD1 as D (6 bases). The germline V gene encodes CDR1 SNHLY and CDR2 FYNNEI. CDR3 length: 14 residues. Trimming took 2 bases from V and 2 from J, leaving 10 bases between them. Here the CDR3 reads CASSENGQTYEQYF. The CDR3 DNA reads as TGTGCCAGCAGTGAAAATGGACAGACCTACGAGCAGTACTTC.

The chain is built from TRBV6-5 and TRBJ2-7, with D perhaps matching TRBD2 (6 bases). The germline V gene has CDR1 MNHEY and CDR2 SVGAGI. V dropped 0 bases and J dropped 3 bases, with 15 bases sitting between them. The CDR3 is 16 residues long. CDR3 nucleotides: TGTGCCAGCAGTTACTCGAGCTCCAGGACTAACTACGAGCAGTACTTC. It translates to CASSYSSSRTNYEQYF.

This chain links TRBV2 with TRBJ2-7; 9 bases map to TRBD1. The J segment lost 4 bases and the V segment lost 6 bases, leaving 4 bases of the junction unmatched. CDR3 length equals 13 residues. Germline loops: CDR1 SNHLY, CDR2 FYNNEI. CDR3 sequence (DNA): TGTGCCAGCAGCACACAGGGGGCTTACGAGCAGTACTTC. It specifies CASSTQGAYEQYF.

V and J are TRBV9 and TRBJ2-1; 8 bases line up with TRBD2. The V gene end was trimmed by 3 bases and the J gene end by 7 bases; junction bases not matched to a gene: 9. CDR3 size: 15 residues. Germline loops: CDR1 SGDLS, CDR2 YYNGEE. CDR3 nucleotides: TGTGCCAGCAGCGGAAAGGACAGCGGGAGAAATGAGCAGTTCTTC. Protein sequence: CASSGKDSGRNEQFF.